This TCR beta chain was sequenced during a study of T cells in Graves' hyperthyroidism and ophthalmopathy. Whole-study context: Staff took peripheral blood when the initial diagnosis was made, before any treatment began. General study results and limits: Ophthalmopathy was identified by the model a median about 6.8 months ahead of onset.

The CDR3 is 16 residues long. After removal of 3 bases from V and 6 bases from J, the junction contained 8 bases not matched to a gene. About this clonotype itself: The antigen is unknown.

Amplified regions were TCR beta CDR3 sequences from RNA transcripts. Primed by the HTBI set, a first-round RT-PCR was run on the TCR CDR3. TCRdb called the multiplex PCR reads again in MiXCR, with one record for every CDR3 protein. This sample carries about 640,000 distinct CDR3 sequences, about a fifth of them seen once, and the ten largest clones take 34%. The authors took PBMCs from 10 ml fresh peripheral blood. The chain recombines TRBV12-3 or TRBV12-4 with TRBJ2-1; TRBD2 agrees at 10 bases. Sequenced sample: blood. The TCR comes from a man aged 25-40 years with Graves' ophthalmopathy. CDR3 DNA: TGTGCCAGCAGTTTCTCCCCCGGACTAGCGGCCAATGAGCAGTTCTTC. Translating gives CASSFSPGLAANEQFF.